This T cell receptor beta chain came from a study of Graves' ophthalmopathy and Graves' hyperthyroidism. Germline-derived CDR1 and CDR2 are SQVTM and ANQGSEA. This CDR3 is built from 15 residues. V was pared by 4 bases and J by 0 bases, with 16 bases between. RNA transcripts served as template for amplifying TCR beta CDR3 sequences. First-round RT-PCR employed HTBI primers, with a second-round multiplex PCR after it. TCRdb independently ran MiXCR on the multiplex PCR reads; one entry per CDR3 protein. The sample carries about 640,000 distinct CDR3 sequences, 35% to 50% recorded once. The authors diagnosed from clinical symptoms, serum thyroxine, TRAb, thyroid ultrasound and orbital computed tomography. This clonotype was recorded many times.

The sequence was obtained from an adult man with Graves' ophthalmopathy. The chain couples TRBV29-1 to TRBJ2-7; D remains unclear. Source material: peripheral blood. Here the CDR3 reads CSVVAADQSSYEQYF. The CDR3 bases are TGCAGCGTTGTGGCAGCAGACCAGAGCTCCTACGAGCAGTACTTC.